Shown below are 10 T cell receptor beta chains from a single sample sequenced in a study of blood T cell repertoires in COVID-19. Sequencing used immunoSEQ multiplex PCR; TCRdb keeps in-frame clones, though not all of them. Of roughly 670,000 clones listed, 80% to 90% are singletons. Sequencing input: peripheral blood. These receptors all stem from a woman aged 18 to 35 with acute or convalescent COVID-19.

This clone was seen just once. The chain couples TRBV9 to TRBJ1-2; D gene ambiguous. Germline assignment: CDR1 SGDLS and CDR2 YYNGEE. CDR3 length equals 14 residues. V lost 0 bases, J lost 6 bases, and 12 bases lay in between. CDR3 loop: CASSVDDGEHGYTF. CDR3 bases: TGTGCCAGCAGCGTAGACGACGGAGAGCATGGCTACACCTTC.

This clone was picked up a small number of times. Other nucleotide sequences in the sample specify the same CDR3. The rearrangement links TRBV25-1 to TRBJ1-2; 7 bases align to TRBD1. CDR3 length: 12 residues. Germline values: CDR1 MGHDK, CDR2 SYGVNS. Unmatched junction bases numbered 2, after V lost 6 bases and J lost 4 bases. The CDR3 DNA reads TGTGCCAGCAGCAAGGGGGCCTATGGCTACACCTTC. It codes for CASSKGAYGYTF.

V is TRBV2 and J is TRBJ2-7; a weak D match, TRBD1 (5 bases). V shed 7 bases and J shed 3 bases, with 10 bases lying between them. Germline V gene lookup returns CDR1 SNHLY and CDR2 FYNNEI. This CDR3 has 12 residues. The DNA of the CDR3 is TGTGCCAGCACCCAGGGCGGCTACGAGCAGTACTTC. It specifies CASTQGGYEQYF.

The CDR3, as DNA: TGTGCCAGCAGTCGGACTAGCGGGGGGTCCTACAATGAGCAGTTCTTC. Translated, it gives CASSRTSGGSYNEQFF. The chain has TRBV7-6 and TRBJ2-1, with 14 bases identical to TRBD2. J was trimmed by 1 base and V by 6 bases; bases with no gene match: 2. This CDR3 comprises 16 residues. CDR1 and CDR2 (germline): SGHVS, FNYEAQ.

This clone was observed once. The rearrangement uses TRBV7-6 and TRBJ2-7, with TRBD1 matching 10 bases. The CDR3 consists of 16 residues. Trimming at V came to 6 bases and at J to 4 bases, leaving 12 bases not matched to a gene. Germline V gives CDR1 SGHVS, CDR2 FNYEAQ. The CDR3 here is CASSRGQGFLKYEQYF. In DNA, the CDR3 is TGTGCCAGCAGTCGGGGACAGGGGTTCCTAAAGTACGAGCAGTACTTC.

The chain recombines TRBV19 with TRBJ1-1; 9 bases are a match to TRBD1. CDR3 length: 15 residues. V shed 7 bases, J shed 0 bases, and the junction held 6 bases outside the gene matches. Germline CDR1 is LNHDA and CDR2 is SQIVND (reference sequence). CDR3 sequence reads: CASNHRGLLNTEAFF. The CDR3 nucleotides read TGTGCCAGTAATCACAGGGGGCTATTGAACACTGAAGCTTTCTTT.

The chain uses TRBV4-2 and TRBJ2-3; TRBD2 agrees at 13 bases. This CDR3 is 18 amino acids long. V lost 2 bases and J lost 0; bases outside the gene matches: 5. Germline V gives CDR1 LGHNA, CDR2 YNFKEQ. CDR3 coding DNA: TGTGCCAGCAGCCAACCCGGGACTAGCGGGATTAGCACAGATACGCAGTATTTT. It yields the protein CASSQPGTSGISTDTQYF.

The CDR3 region is CATATGGECGDTQYF. As DNA, the CDR3 is TGTGCCACCGCGACAGGGGGCGAATGCGGAGATACGCAGTATTTT. The genes are TRBV21-1 and TRBJ2-3; the table's D call TRBD1 went unverified against the DNA. TRBV21-1 is termed a pseudogene. This CDR3 has 15 amino acids.

The rearrangement links TRBV28 to TRBJ1-6; D is unclear. Deletions cut 8 bases from V and 3 bases from J, with 17 bases between. The CDR3 totals 16 residues. Germline values: CDR1 MDHEN, CDR2 SYDVKM. Written as DNA, the CDR3 is TGTGCCAGCTTAATCGGCAGGTCGATCTATAATTCACCCCTCCACTTT. Translating it yields CASLIGRSIYNSPLHF.

The gene calls are TRBV6-4 and TRBJ2-1, with 7 bases lining up with TRBD1. This CDR3 has 15 amino acids. CDR1 is MRHNA, CDR2 SNTAGT, per germline. Unmatched junction bases numbered 7, after V lost 0 bases and J lost 8 bases. The CDR3 DNA reads TGTGCCAGCAGTGACTCAGGGGGCGCCGGCGATGAGCAGTTCTTC. Encoded protein: CASSDSGGAGDEQFF.